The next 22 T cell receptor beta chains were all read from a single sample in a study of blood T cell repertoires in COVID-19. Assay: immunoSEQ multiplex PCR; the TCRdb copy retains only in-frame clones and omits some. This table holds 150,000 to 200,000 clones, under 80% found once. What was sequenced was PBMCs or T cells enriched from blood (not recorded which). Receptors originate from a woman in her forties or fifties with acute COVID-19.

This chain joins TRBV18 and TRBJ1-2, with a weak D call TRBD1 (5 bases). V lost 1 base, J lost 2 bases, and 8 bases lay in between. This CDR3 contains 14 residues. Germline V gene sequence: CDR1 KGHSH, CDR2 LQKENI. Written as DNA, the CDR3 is TGTGCCAGCTCACCACAGGGGCGCAACTATGGCTACACCTTC. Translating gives CASSPQGRNYGYTF. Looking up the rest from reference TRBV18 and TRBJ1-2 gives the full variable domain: NAGVMQNPRHLVRRRGQEARLRCSPMKGHSHVYWYRQLPEEGLKFMVYLQKENIIDESGMPKERFSAEFPKEGPSILRIQQVVRGDSAAYFCASSPQGRNYGYTFGSGTRLTVV.

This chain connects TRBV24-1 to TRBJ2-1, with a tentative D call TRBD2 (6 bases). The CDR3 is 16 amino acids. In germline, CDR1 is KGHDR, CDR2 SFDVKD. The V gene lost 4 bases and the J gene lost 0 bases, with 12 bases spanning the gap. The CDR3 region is CATSDPGESSYNEQFF. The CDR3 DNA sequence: TGTGCCACCAGTGACCCGGGGGAGAGCTCCTACAATGAGCAGTTCTTC.

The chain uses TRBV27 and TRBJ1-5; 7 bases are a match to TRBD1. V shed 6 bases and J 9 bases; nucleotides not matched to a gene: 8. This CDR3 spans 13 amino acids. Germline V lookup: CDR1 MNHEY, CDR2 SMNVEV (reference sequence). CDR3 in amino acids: CASRPTGSGPQHF. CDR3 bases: TGTGCCAGCAGGCCGACAGGGTCGGGGCCCCAGCATTTT.

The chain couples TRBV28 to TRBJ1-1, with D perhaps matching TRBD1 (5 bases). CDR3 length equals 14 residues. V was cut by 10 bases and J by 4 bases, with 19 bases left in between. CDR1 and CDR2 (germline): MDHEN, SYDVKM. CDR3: CATYFLHGGTEAFF. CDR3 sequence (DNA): TGTGCCACCTATTTCCTTCACGGGGGCACTGAAGCTTTCTTT. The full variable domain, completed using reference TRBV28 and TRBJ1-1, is DVKVTQSSRYLVKRTGEKVFLECVQDMDHENMFWYRQDPGLGLRLIYFSYDVKMKEKGDIPEGYSVSREKKERFSLILESASTNQTSMYLCATYFLHGGTEAFFGQGTRLTVV.

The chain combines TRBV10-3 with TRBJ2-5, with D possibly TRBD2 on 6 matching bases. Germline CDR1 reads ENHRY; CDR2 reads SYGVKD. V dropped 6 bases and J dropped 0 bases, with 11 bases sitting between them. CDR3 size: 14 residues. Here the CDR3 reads CAIRRTTNQETQYF. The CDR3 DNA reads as TGTGCCATCAGGAGGACTACAAACCAAGAGACCCAGTACTTC.

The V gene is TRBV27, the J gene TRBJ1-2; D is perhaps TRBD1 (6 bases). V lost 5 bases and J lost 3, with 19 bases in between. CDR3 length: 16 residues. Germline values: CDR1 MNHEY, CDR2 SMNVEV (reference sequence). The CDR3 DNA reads TGTGCCAGCAGTCCCCCGGGGGGCTTAGCGTACTATGGCTACACCTTC. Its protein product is CASSPPGGLAYYGYTF.

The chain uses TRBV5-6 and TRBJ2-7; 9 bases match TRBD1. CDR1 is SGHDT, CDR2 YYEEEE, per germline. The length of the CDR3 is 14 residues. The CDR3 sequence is CASRLDRGLDEQYV. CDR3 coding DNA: TGTGCCAGCAGGTTGGACAGGGGCCTCGACGAGCAGTACGTC.

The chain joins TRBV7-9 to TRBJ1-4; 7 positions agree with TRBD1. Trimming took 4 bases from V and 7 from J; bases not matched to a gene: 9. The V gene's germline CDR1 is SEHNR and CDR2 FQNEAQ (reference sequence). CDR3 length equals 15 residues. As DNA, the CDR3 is TGTGCCAGCAGCTCCAATCCCCAGGGGGGTGAAAAACTGTTTTTT. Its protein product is CASSSNPQGGEKLFF.

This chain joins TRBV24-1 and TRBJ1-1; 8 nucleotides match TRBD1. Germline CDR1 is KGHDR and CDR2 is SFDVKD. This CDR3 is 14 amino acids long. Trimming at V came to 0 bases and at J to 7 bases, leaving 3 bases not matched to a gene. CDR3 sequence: CATSDLGQGNEAFF. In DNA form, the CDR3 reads TGTGCCACCAGTGATTTGGGACAGGGAAATGAAGCTTTCTTT.

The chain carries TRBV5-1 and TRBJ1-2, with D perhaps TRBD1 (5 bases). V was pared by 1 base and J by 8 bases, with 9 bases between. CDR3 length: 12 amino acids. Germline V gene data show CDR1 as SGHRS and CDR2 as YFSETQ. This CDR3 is CASSLQGEGYTF. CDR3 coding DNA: TGCGCCAGCAGCTTGCAAGGGGAAGGCTACACCTTC.

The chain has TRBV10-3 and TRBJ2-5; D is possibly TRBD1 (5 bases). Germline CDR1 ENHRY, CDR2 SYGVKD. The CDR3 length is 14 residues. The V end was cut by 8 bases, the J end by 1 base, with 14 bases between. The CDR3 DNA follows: TGTGCCATCCAGGACGCTAGGGGCCAAGAGACCCAGTACTTC. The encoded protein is CAIQDARGQETQYF.

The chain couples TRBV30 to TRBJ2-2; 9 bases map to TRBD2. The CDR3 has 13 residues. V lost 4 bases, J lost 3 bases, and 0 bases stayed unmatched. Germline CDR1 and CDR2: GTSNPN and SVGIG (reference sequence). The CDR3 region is CAWTSGDTGELFF. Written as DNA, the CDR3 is TGTGCCTGGACTAGCGGGGACACCGGGGAGCTGTTTTTT.

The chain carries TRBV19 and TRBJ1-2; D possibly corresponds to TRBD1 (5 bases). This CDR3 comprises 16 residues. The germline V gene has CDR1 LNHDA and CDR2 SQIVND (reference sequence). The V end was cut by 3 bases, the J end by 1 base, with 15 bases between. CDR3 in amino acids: CASSIVPGPNNYGYTF. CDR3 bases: TGTGCCAGTAGTATCGTCCCAGGGCCAAATAACTATGGCTACACCTTC.

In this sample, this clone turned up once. The CDR3 nucleotides read TGTGCCAGCAGCTTAAGGGGGAGCTACGAGCAGTACGTC. Protein product: CASSLRGSYEQYV. The chain has TRBV7-8 and TRBJ2-7; TRBD1 might be the D (6 bases). Germline lookup yields CDR1 SGHVS and CDR2 FQNEAQ. V lost 2 bases to trimming and J lost 3 bases, with 8 bases between them. The CDR3 has 13 amino acids.

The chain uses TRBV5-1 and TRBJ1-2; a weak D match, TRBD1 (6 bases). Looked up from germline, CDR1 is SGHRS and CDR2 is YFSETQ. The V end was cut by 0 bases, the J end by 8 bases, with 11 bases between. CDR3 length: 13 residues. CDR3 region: CASSLAGGYGYTF. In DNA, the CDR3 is TGCGCCAGCAGCTTGGCTGGGGGCTACGGCTACACCTTC.

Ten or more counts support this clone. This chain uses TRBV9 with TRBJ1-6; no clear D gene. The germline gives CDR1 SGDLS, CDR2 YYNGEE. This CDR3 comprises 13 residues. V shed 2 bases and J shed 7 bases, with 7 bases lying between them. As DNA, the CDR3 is TGTGCCAGCAGCGTCCATGAGAATTCACCCCTCCACTTT. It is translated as CASSVHENSPLHF.

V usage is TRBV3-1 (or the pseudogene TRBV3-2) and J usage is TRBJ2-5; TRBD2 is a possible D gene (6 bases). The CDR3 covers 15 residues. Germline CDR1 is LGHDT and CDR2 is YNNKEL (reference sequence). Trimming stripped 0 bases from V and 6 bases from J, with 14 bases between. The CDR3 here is CASSQDRGSMKTQYF. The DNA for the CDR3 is TGTGCCAGCAGCCAAGATCGGGGGTCGATGAAGACCCAGTACTTC.

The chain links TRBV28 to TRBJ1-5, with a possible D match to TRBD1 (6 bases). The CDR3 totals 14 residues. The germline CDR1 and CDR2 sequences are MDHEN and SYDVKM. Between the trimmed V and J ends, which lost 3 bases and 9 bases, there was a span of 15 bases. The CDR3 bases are TGTGCCAGCAGTTTTGGCAGGGGTATAGGGCCCCAGCATTTT. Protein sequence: CASSFGRGIGPQHF. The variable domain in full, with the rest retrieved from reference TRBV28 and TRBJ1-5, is DVKVTQSSRYLVKRTGEKVFLECVQDMDHENMFWYRQDPGLGLRLIYFSYDVKMKEKGDIPEGYSVSREKKERFSLILESASTNQTSMYLCASSFGRGIGPQHFGDGTRLSIL.

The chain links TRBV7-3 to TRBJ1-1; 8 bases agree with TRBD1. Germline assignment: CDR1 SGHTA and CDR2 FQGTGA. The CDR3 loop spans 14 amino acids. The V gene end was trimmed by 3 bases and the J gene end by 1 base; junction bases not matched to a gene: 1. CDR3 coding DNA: TGTGCCAGCAGCTTGCAGGGGGCGAACACTGAAGCTTTCTTT. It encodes CASSLQGANTEAFF.

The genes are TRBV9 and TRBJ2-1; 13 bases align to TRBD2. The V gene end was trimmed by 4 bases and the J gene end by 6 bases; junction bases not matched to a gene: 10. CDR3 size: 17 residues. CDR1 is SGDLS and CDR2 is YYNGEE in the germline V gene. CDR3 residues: CASSSGLAGAPTNEQFF. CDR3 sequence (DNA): TGTGCCAGCAGCTCCGGACTAGCGGGGGCACCCACCAATGAGCAGTTCTTC.

CDR3 in amino acids: CASTVIGANVLTF. CDR3 bases: TGTGCCAGTACGGTAATAGGGGCCAACGTCCTGACTTTC. The chain uses TRBV19 and TRBJ2-6; D is uncertain. The germline V and J ends were trimmed by 7 bases and 4 bases, with 8 bases remaining between them. Germline V gene sequence: CDR1 LNHDA, CDR2 SQIVND (reference sequence). The CDR3 runs 13 residues.

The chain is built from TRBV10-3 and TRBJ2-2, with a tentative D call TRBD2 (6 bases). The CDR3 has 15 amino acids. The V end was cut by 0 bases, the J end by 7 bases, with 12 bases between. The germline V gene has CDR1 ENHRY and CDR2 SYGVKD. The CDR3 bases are TGTGCCATCAGTGAGTCGCTGGAGGGAAGCGGGGAGCTGTTTTTT. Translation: CAISESLEGSGELFF.